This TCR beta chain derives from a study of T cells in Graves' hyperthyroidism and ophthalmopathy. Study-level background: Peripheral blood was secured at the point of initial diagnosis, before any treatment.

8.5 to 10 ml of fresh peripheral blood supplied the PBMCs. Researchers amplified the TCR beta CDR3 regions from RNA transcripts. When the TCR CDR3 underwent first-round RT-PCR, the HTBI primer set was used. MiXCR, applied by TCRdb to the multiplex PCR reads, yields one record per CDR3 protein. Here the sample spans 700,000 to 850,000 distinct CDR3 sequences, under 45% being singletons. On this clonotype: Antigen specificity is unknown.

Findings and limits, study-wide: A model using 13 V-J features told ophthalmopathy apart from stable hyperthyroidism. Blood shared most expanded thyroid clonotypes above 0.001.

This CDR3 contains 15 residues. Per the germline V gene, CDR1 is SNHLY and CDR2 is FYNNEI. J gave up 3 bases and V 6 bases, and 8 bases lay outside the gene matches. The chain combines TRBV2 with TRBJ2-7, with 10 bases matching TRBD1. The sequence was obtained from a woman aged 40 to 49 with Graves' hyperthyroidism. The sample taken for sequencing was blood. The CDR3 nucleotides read TGTGCCAGCAGGACCGGGACAGGGGACCTCTACGAGCAGTACTTC. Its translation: CASRTGTGDLYEQYF. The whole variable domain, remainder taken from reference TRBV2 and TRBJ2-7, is EPEVTQTPSHQVTQMGQEVILRCVPISNHLYFYWYRQILGQKVEFLVSFYNNEISEKSEIFDDQFSVERPDGSNFTLKIRSTKLEDSAMYFCASRTGTGDLYEQYFGPGTRLTVT.